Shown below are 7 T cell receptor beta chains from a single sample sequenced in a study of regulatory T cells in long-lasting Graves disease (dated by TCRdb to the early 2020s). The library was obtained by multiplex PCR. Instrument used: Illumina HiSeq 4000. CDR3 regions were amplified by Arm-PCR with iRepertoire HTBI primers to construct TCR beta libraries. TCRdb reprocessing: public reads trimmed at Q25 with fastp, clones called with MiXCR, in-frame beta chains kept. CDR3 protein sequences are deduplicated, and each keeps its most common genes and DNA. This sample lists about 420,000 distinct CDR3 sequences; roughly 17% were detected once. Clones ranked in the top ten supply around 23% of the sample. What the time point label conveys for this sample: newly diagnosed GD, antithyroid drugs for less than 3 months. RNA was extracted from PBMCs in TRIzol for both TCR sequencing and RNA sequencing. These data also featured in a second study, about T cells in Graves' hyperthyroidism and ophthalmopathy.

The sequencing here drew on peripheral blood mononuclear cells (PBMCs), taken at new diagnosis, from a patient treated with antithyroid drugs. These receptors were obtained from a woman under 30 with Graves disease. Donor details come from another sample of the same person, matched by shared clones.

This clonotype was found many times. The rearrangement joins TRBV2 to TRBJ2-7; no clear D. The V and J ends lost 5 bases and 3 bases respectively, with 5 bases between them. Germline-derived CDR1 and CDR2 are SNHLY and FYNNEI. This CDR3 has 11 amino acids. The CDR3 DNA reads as TGTGCCAGCAGTAACTACTACGAGCAGTACTTC. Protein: CASSNYYEQYF.

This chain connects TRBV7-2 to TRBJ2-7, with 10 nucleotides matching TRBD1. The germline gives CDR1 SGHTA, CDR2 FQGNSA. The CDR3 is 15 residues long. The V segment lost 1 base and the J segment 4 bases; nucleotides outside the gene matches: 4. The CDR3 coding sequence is TGTGCCAGCAGCTTAGAACCGGACAGGGGGTACGAGCAGTACTTC. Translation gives CASSLEPDRGYEQYF. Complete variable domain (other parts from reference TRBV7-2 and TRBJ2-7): GAGVSQSPSNKVTEKGKDVELRCDPISGHTALYWYRQSLGQGLEFLIYFQGNSAPDKSGLPSDRFSAERTGGSVSTLTIQRTQQEDSAVYLCASSLEPDRGYEQYFGPGTRLTVT.

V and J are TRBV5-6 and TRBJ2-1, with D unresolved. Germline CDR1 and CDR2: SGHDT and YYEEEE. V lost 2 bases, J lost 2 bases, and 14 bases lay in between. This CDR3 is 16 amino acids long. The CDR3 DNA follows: TGTGCCAGCAGCTTCAGGACCTCCGTACCCTACAATGAGCAGTTCTTC. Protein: CASSFRTSVPYNEQFF. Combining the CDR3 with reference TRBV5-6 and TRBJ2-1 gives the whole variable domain DAGVTQSPTHLIKTRGQQVTLRCSPKSGHDTVSWYQQALGQGPQFIFQYYEEEERQRGNFPDRFSGHQFPNYSSELNVNALLLGDSALYLCASSFRTSVPYNEQFFGPGTRLTVL.

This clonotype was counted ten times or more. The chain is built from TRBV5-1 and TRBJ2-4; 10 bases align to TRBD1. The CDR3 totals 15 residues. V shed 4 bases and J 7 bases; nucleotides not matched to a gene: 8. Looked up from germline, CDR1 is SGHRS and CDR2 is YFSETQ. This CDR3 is CASSPRTGGGNIQYF. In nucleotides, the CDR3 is TGCGCCAGCAGCCCCAGGACAGGGGGGGGTAACATTCAGTACTTC.

Here the CDR3 reads CASINWGSGESNEQFF. The CDR3 region has the DNA TGCGCCAGCATTAACTGGGGGTCAGGGGAGTCCAATGAGCAGTTCTTC. The chain links TRBV10-2 to TRBJ2-1, with D possibly matching TRBD1 (6 bases). CDR3 length: 16 amino acids. V was clipped by 7 bases and J by 6 bases, with 22 bases between them. CDR1 and CDR2 (germline): WSHSY, SAAADI.

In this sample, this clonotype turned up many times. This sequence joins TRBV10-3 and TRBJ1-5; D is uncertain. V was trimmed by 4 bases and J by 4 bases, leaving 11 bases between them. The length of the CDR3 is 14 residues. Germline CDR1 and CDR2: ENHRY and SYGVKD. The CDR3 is CAISGSGSNQPQHF. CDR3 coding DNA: TGTGCCATCAGTGGGTCAGGATCTAATCAGCCCCAGCATTTT.

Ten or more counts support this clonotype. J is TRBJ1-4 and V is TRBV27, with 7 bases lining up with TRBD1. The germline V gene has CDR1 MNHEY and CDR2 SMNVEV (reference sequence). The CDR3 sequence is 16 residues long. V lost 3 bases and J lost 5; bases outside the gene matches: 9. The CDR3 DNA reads TGTGCCAGCAGTTTCGGAGCCGGGACAGAAAATGAAAAACTGTTTTTT. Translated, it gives CASSFGAGTENEKLFF.